The next 2 T cell receptor beta chains were all read from a single sample in a study of T cells in Graves' hyperthyroidism and ophthalmopathy. Amplification of TCR beta CDR3 regions used RNA as the template. The HTBI primer set was used in a first-round RT-PCR of the TCR CDR3. TCRdb called the multiplex PCR reads again in MiXCR, with one record for every CDR3 protein. Of 550,000 to 800,000 distinct CDR3 sequences listed, roughly 17% are singletons. The sample consisted of blood. Every receptor here comes from a man between 50 and 59 years old with Graves' hyperthyroidism.

This clonotype was counted many times. The rearrangement uses TRBV12-3 or TRBV12-4 and TRBJ2-3; 8 positions match TRBD1. V was pared by 5 bases and J by 0 bases, with 16 bases of the junction left unmatched. The CDR3 is 19 residues long. DNA for the CDR3: TGTGCCAGCAGTCCCCTCAGCAGGACAGGGTTGTCTAGCACAGATACGCAGTATTTT. Amino acid sequence: CASSPLSRTGLSSTDTQYF.

V gene TRBV6-5 combines with J gene TRBJ2-7; D remains ambiguous. The CDR3 spans 13 residues. Germline CDR1 MNHEY, CDR2 SVGAGI. Trimming shortened V by 4 bases and J by 6 bases, and 13 bases separated the two germline ends. The CDR3 sequence is CASSSLKTGEQYF. CDR3 DNA sequence: TGTGCCAGCAGTTCACTCAAAACTGGCGAGCAGTACTTC.